This T cell receptor (beta chain) was documented in a study of T cell repertoires in cytomegalovirus infection. About the research overall: HLA-C-restricted CMV epitopes, recently identified, and well-studied HLA-B-restricted ones were used by the study. In public TCR beta signatures, there were indications of both CMV infection and matching HLA type. General study results and limits: Within the response measured ex vivo, HLA-C-restricted CMV-specific TCR beta clonotypes were dominant. Identification of carriers of CMV plus the relevant HLA was achieved through cumulative public TCR beta family frequency.

TCRdb re-analysed the reads in MiXCR, keeping a single row per CDR3 protein. This table holds about 740,000 distinct CDR3 sequences, 30% to 40% found once. Between the trimmed V and J ends, which lost 4 bases and 8 bases, there was a span of 15 bases. Germline values: CDR1 SGHNT, CDR2 YYREEE (reference sequence). The CDR3 totals 13 residues. On this clonotype itself: No antigen is known for it.

This receptor was obtained from a human donor in good health (CMV status not recorded). Some clones in this sample may be carry-over from other donors' samples. The chain joins TRBV5-4 to TRBJ1-2; D gene ambiguous. The material sequenced was cultured PBMCs, taken from culture after CMV antigen stimulation. Written as DNA, the CDR3 is TGTGCCAGCAGCCTGAGGTCCCGTCACGGCTACACCTTC. This sequence encodes CASSLRSRHGYTF. Looking up the rest from reference TRBV5-4 and TRBJ1-2 gives the full variable domain: ETGVTQSPTHLIKTRGQQVTLRCSSQSGHNTVSWYQQALGQGPQFIFQYYREEENGRGNFPPRFSGLQFPNYSSELNVNALELDDSALYLCASSLRSRHGYTFGSGTRLTVV.